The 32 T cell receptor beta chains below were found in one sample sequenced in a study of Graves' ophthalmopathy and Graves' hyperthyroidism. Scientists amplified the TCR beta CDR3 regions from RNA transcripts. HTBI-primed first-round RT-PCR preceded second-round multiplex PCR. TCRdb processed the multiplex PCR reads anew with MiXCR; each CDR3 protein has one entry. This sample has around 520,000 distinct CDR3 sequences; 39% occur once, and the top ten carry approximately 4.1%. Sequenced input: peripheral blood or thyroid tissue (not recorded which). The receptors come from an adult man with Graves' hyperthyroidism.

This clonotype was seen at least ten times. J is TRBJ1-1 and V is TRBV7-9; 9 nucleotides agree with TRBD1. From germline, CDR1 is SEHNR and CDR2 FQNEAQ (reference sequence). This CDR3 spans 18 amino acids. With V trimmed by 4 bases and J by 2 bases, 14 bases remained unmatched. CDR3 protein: CASSSWGGQGKANTEAFF. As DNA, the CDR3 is TGTGCCAGCAGCTCCTGGGGGGGACAGGGAAAGGCTAACACTGAAGCTTTCTTT.

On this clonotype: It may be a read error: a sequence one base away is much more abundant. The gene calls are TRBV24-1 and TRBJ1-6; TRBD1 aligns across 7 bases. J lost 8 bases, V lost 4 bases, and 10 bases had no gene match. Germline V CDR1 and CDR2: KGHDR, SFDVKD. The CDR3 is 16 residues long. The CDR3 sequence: CATSEDRGQSYSPLHF. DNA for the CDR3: TGTGCCACCAGTGAGGACCGGGGACAGTCTTATTCACCCCTCCACTTT.

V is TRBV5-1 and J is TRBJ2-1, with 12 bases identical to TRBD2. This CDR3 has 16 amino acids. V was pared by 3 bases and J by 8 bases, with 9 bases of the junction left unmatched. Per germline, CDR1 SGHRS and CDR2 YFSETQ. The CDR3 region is CASSSQTSGSWDEQFF. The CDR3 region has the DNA TGCGCCAGCAGCTCTCAGACTAGCGGGAGTTGGGATGAGCAGTTCTTC.

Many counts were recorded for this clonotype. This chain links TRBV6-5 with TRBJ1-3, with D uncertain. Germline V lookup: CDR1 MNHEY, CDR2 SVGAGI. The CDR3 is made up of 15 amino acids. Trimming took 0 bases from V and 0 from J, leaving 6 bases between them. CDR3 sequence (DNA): TGTGCCAGCAGTTACTCGTCCTCCTCTGGAAACACCATATATTTT. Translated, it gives CASSYSSSSGNTIYF.

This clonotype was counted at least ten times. In nucleotides, the CDR3 is TGTGCCAGCAGTTACTTTTCGATGCCCGAGACCCAGTACTTC. It translates to CASSYFSMPETQYF. The chain carries TRBV6-5 and TRBJ2-5; D is undetermined. Germline values: CDR1 MNHEY, CDR2 SVGAGI. The CDR3 length is 14 residues. The V gene lost 1 base and the J gene lost 5 bases, with 11 bases spanning the gap.

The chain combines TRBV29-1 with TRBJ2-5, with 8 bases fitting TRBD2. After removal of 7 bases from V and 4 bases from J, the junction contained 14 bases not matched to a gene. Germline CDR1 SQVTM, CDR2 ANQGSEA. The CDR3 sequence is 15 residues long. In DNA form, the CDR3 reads TGCAGCGCTACTCACGCTAGCGGGCAAGTAGAGACCCAGTACTTC. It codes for CSATHASGQVETQYF.

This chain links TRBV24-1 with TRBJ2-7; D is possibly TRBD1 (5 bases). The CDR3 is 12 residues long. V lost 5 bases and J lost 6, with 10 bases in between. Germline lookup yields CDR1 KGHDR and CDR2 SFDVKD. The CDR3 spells CATSGQGSEQYF. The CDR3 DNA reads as TGTGCCACCAGTGGTCAGGGCTCCGAGCAGTACTTC.

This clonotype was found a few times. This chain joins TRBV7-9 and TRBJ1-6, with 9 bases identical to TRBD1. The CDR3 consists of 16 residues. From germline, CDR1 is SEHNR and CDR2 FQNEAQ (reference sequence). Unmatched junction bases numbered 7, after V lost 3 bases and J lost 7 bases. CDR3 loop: CASSFKGDRVNSPLHF. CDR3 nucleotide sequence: TGTGCCAGCAGCTTTAAGGGGGACAGGGTGAATTCACCCCTCCACTTT.

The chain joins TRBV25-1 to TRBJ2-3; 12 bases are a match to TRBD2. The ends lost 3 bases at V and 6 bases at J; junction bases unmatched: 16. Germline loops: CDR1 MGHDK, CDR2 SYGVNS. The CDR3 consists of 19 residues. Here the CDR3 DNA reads TGTGCCAGCAGTGATGGGCCCCCCCCCCAGGGACTAGCGGGCGATACGCAGTATTTT. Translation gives CASSDGPPPQGLAGDTQYF. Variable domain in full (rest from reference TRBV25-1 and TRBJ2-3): EADIYQTPRYLVIGTGKKITLECSQTMGHDKMYWYQQDPGMELHLIHYSYGVNSTEKGDLSSESTVSRIRTEHFPLTLESARPSHTSQYLCASSDGPPPQGLAGDTQYFGPGTRLTVL.

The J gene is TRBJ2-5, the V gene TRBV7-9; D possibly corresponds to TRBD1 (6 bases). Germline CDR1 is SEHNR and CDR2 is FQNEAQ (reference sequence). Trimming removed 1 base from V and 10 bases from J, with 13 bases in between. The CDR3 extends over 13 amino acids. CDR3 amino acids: CASSLDGRGLQYF. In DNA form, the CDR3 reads TGTGCCAGCAGCTTAGATGGCAGGGGTCTCCAGTACTTC.

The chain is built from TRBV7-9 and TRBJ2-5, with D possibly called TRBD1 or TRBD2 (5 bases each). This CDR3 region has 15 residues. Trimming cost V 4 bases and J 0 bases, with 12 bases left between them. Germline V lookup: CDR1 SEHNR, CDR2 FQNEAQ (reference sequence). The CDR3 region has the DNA TGTGCCAGCAGCTACCGGGACGGGTACCAAGAGACCCAGTACTTC. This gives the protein CASSYRDGYQETQYF.

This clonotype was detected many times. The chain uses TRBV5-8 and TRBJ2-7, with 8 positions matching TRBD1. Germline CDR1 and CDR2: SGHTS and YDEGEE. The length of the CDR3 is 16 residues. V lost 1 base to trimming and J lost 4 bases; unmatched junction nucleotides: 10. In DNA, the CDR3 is TGTGCCAGCAGCTTGATCCAGACAGGGGCGGGGTACGAGCAGTACTTC. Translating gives CASSLIQTGAGYEQYF. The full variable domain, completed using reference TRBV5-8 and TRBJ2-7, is EAGVTQSPTHLIKTRGQQATLRCSPISGHTSVYWYQQALGLGLQFLLWYDEGEERNRGNFPPRFSGRQFPNYSSELNVNALELEDSALYLCASSLIQTGAGYEQYFGPGTRLTVT.

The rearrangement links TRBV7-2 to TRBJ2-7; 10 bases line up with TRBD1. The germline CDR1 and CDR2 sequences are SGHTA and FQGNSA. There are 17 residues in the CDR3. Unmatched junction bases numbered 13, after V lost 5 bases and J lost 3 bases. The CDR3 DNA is TGTGCCAGCAGCCCCGTGGTCGGGACAGGGGAAGGCTACGAGCAGTACTTC. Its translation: CASSPVVGTGEGYEQYF.

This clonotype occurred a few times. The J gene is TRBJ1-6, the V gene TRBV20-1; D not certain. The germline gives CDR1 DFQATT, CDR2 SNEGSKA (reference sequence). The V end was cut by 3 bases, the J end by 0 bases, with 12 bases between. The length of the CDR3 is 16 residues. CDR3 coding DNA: TGCAGTGCTAGGGACTTTGGGGTCTCCTATAATTCACCCCTCCACTTT. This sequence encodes CSARDFGVSYNSPLHF.

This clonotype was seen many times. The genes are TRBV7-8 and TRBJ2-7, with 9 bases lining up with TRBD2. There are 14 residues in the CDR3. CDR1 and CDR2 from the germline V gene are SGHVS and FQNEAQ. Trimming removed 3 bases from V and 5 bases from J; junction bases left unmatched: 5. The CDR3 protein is CASSFGLAINEQYF. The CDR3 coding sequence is TGTGCCAGCAGCTTTGGACTAGCGATTAACGAGCAGTACTTC.

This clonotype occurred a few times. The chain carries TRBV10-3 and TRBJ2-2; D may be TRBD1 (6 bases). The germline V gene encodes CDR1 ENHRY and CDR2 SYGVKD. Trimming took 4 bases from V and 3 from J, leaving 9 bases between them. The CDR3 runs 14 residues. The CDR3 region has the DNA TGTGCCATCAGTGGGGACATGGACACCGGGGAGCTGTTTTTT. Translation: CAISGDMDTGELFF.

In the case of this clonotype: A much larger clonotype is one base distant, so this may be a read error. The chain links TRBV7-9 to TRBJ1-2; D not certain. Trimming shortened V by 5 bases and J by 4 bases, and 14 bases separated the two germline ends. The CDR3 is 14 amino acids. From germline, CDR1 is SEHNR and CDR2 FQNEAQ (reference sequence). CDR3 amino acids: CASSHDVEGYGYTF. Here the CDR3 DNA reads TGTGCCAGCAGCCACGACGTGGAAGGCTATGGCTACACCTTC.

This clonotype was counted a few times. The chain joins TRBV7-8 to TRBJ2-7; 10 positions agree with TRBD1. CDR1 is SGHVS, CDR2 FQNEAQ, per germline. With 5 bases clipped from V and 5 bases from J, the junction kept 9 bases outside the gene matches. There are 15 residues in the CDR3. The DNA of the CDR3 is TGTGCCAGCAGCACACCGGGACAGGGGAGGAACGAGCAGTACTTC. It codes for CASSTPGQGRNEQYF.

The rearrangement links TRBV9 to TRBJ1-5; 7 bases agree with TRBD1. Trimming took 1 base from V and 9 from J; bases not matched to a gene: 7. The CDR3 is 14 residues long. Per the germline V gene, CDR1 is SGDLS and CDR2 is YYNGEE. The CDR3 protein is CASSVLDRRTPQHF. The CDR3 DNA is TGTGCCAGCAGCGTACTGGACAGGAGGACGCCCCAGCATTTT.

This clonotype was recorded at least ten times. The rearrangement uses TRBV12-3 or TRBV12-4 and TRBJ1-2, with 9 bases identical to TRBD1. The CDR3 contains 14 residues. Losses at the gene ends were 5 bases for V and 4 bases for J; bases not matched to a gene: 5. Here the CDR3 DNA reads TGTGCCAGCAGTCGCGACAGGGGGATCTATGGCTACACCTTC. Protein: CASSRDRGIYGYTF.

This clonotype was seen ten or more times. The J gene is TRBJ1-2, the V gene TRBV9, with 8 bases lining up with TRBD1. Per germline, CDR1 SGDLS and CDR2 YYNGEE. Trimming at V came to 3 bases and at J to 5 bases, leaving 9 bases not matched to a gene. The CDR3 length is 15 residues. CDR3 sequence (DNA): TGTGCCAGCAGCGGGGGGACAGGCGGTCCGTATGGCTACACCTTC. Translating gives CASSGGTGGPYGYTF.

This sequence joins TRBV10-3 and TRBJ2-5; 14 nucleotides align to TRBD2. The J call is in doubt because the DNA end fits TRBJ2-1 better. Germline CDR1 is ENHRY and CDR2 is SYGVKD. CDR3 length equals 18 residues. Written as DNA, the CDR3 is TGTGCCATCTCGACTAGCGGGAGGGAGGGCGGCTCCTACAATGAGCAGTTCTTC. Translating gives CAISTSGREGGSYNEQFF.

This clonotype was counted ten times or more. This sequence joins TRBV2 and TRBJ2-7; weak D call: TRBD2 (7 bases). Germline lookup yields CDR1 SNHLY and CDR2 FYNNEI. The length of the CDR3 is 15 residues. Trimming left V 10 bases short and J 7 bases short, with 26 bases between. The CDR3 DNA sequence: TGTGCCATACTGGGGGCGGAGAGCGGGGTCGAGGAGCAGTACTTC. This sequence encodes CAILGAESGVEEQYF.

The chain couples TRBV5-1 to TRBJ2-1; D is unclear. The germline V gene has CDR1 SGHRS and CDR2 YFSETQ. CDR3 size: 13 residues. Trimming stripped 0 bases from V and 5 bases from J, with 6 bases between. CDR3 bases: TGCGCCAGCAGCTTGGGAGTAAACAATGAGCAGTTCTTC. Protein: CASSLGVNNEQFF. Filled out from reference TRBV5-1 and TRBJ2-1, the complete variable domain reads KAGVTQTPRYLIKTRGQQVTLSCSPISGHRSVSWYQQTPGQGLQFLFEYFSETQRNKGNFPGRFSGRQFSNSRSEMNVSTLELGDSALYLCASSLGVNNEQFFGPGTRLTVL.

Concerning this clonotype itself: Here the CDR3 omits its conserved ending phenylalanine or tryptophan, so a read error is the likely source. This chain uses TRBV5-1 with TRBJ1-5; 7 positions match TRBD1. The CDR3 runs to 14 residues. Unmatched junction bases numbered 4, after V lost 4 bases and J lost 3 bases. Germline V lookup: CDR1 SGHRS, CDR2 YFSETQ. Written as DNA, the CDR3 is TGCGCCAGCAGCCCCGGACAGGCCAATCAGCCCCAGCATTCT. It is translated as CASSPGQANQPQHS.

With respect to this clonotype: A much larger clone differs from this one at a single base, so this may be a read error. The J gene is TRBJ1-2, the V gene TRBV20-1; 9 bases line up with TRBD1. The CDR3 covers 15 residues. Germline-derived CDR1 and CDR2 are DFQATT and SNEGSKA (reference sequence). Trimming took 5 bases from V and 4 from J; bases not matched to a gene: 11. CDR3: CSAWGSGTGIYGYTF. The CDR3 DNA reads TGCAGTGCTTGGGGATCCGGGACAGGGATCTATGGCTACACCTTC.

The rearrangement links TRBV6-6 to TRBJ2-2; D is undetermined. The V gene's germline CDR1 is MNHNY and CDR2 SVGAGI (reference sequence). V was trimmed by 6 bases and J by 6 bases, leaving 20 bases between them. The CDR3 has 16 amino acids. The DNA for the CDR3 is TGTGCCAGCAGAGCCCGAACTCAAGCCATCCCCGGGGAGCTGTTTTTT. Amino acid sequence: CASRARTQAIPGELFF.

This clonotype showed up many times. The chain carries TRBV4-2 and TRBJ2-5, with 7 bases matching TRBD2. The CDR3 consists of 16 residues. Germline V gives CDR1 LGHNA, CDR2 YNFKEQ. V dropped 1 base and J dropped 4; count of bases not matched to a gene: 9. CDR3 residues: CASSQGTASGGETQYF. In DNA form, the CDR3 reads TGTGCCAGCAGCCAAGGGACGGCTAGCGGCGGAGAGACCCAGTACTTC.

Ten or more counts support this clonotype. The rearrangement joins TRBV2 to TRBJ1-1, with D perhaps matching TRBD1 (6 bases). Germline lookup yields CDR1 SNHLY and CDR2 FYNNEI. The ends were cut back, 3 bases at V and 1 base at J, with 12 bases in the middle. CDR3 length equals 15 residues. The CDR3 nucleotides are TGTGCCAGCAGTGAGAGGCGGGACAAGAACACTGAAGCTTTCTTT. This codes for CASSERRDKNTEAFF.

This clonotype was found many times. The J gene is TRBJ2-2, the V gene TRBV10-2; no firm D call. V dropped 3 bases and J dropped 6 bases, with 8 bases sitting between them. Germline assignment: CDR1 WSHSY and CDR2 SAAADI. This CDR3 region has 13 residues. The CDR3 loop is CASSEGGPGELFF. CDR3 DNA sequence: TGCGCCAGCAGTGAAGGTGGACCCGGGGAGCTGTTTTTT.

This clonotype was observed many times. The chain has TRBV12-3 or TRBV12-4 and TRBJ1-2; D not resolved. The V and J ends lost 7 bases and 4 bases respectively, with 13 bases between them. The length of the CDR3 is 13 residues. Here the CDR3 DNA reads TGTGCCAGCACCCTAGACCCGGGCTATGGCTACACCTTC. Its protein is CASTLDPGYGYTF.

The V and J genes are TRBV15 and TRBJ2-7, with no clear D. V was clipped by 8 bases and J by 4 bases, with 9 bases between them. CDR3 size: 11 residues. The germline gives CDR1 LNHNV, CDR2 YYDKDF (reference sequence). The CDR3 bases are TGTGCCACCTCTTTGAATTACGAGCAGTACTTC. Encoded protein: CATSLNYEQYF.